This T cell receptor (beta chain) derives from a study of cytomegalovirus exposure and HLA in healthy donors. Points on this clone: The antigen remains undetermined.

Whole-study results and caveats: Earlier results showed most TCR beta V segments being productive about 90% or about 30% of the time.

Amplification used 60 Vbeta primers and 13 Jbeta primers. Profiled with immunoSEQ multiplex PCR; TCRdb holds only in-frame clones, not every one. The sample has about 170,000 clones; the top ten hold about 0.79%. The germline V and J ends were trimmed by 5 bases and 0 bases, with 11 bases remaining between them. This CDR3 region has 15 residues. CDR1 and CDR2 (germline): MNHEY, SVGAGI. Input material: PBMCs. The chain uses TRBV6-5 and TRBJ2-1; D uncertain. The TCR was taken from a woman aged 18 to 35 in good health and CMV-seropositive. The CDR3 DNA follows: TGTGCCAGCAGTCCCCCGTTCGGCTCCTACAATGAGCAGTTCTTC. It translates to CASSPPFGSYNEQFF.